These 5 T cell receptor beta chains were all obtained from the same sample, sequenced in a study of T cells in Graves' hyperthyroidism and ophthalmopathy. Amplification yielded TCR beta CDR3 regions, with RNA transcripts as the source. The HTBI primer set served for first-round RT-PCR of the TCR CDR3. TCRdb recomputed calls from the multiplex PCR reads with MiXCR, one row per CDR3 protein. The sample records around 690,000 distinct CDR3 sequences, 15% to 20% being singletons. The sample taken for sequencing was blood. The receptors come from a man between 45 and 60 years old with Graves' hyperthyroidism.

The table lists this clonotype with many counts. This chain connects TRBV5-5 to TRBJ2-5; 7 nucleotides match TRBD2. This CDR3 comprises 18 residues. The V segment lost 5 bases and the J segment 1 base; nucleotides outside the gene matches: 17. Germline loops: CDR1 SGHKS, CDR2 YYEKEE (reference sequence). The CDR3 here is CASRPGGKKLSFQETQYF. DNA for the CDR3: TGTGCCAGCAGACCCGGGGGGAAAAAGCTCTCCTTCCAAGAGACCCAGTACTTC.

Ten or more counts support this clonotype. The chain employs TRBV3-1 and TRBJ1-1; D is unclear. The germline CDR1 and CDR2 sequences are LGHDT and YNNKEL (reference sequence). The CDR3 has 13 amino acids. Trimming removed 0 bases from V and 0 bases from J, with 2 bases in between. The CDR3 coding sequence is TGTGCCAGCAGCCAAGACATGAACACTGAAGCTTTCTTT. Its protein product is CASSQDMNTEAFF.

The sample holds many counts of this clonotype. In DNA, the CDR3 is TGTGCCAGCAGTTACACCTCTGCCAATCAGCCCCAGCATTTT. As protein: CASSYTSANQPQHF. The chain carries TRBV27 and TRBJ1-5; no clear D. The CDR3 runs to 14 residues. Germline values: CDR1 MNHEY, CDR2 SMNVEV (reference sequence). Trimming took off 4 bases at V and 3 bases at J, with 10 bases between the two ends.

This clonotype was seen at least ten times. V is TRBV20-1 and J is TRBJ1-1, with TRBD1 as a possible D gene (5 bases). The ends were cut back, 2 bases at V and 4 bases at J, with 14 bases in the middle. The CDR3 extends over 14 amino acids. Per germline, CDR1 DFQATT and CDR2 SNEGSKA (reference sequence). The CDR3 here is CSARMRGRGTEAFF. The CDR3 DNA follows: TGCAGTGCTAGAATGCGGGGGAGAGGCACTGAAGCTTTCTTT.

This clonotype was counted ten times or more. The J gene is TRBJ1-1, the V gene TRBV3-1; no reliable D call. The CDR3 consists of 14 residues. Per the germline V gene, CDR1 is LGHDT and CDR2 is YNNKEL (reference sequence). The V gene lost 4 bases and the J gene lost 5 bases, with 14 bases spanning the gap. The CDR3 sequence is CASSPPGFGTEAFF. DNA of the CDR3: TGTGCCAGCAGCCCCCCAGGATTTGGTACTGAAGCTTTCTTT. The full variable domain, its missing parts supplied by reference TRBV3-1 and TRBJ1-1, is DTAVSQTPKYLVTQMGNDKSIKCEQNLGHDTMYWYKQDSKKFLKIMFSYNNKELIINETVPNRFSPKSPDKAHLNLHINSLELGDSAVYFCASSPPGFGTEAFFGQGTRLTVV.